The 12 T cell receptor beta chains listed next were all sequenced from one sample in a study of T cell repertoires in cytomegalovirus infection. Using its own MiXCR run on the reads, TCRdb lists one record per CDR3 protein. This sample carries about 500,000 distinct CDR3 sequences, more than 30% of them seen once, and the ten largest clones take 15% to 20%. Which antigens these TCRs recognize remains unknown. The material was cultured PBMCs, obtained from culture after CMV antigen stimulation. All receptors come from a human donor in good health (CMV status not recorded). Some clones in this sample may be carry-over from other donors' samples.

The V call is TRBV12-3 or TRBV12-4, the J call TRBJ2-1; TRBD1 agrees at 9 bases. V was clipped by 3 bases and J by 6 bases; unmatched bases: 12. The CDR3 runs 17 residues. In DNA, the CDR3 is TGTGCCAGCAGTTTGATGGCCGGGACAGGGACCTCCAATGAGCAGTTCTTC. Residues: CASSLMAGTGTSNEQFF.

For the CDR3, the DNA is TGTGCCAGCAGTTTAATCGAACTCTCTGGAAACACCATATATTTT. This codes for CASSLIELSGNTIYF. The chain joins TRBV12-3 or TRBV12-4 to TRBJ1-3; no firm D call. V was trimmed by 2 bases and J by 0 bases, leaving 8 bases between them. This CDR3 has 15 amino acids.

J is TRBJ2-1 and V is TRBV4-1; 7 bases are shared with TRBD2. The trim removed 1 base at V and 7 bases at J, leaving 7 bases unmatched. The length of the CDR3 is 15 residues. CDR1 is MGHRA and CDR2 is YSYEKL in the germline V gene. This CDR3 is CASSQGGPGGNEQFF. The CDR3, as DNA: TGCGCCAGCAGCCAAGGGGGTCCGGGGGGTAATGAGCAGTTCTTC.

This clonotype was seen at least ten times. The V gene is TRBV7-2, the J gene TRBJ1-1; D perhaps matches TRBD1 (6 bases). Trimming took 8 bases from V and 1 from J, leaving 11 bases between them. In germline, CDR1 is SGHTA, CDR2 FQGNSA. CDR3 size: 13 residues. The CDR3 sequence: CASQGQRNTEAFF. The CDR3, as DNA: TGTGCCAGCCAAGGACAGAGGAACACTGAAGCTTTCTTT.

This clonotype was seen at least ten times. CDR3: CASRLGQGYEKLFF. The CDR3 bases are TGTGCCAGCAGGCTCGGACAGGGCTATGAAAAACTGTTTTTT. The J gene is TRBJ1-4, the V gene TRBV6-1; 8 positions agree with TRBD1. V lost 6 bases and J lost 6; bases outside the gene matches: 6. The CDR3 covers 14 residues. The germline CDR1 and CDR2 sequences are MNHNS and SASEGT.

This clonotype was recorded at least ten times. In DNA form, the CDR3 reads TGTGCCAGCAGCTTAATAGGACTAGCGGGAGCACCGTGGGGGAATGAGCAGTTCTTC. It encodes CASSLIGLAGAPWGNEQFF. This chain joins TRBV7-2 and TRBJ2-1, with 13 bases identical to TRBD2. V shed 2 bases and J 7 bases; nucleotides not matched to a gene: 14. CDR3 length equals 19 residues. Germline CDR1 SGHTA, CDR2 FQGNSA.

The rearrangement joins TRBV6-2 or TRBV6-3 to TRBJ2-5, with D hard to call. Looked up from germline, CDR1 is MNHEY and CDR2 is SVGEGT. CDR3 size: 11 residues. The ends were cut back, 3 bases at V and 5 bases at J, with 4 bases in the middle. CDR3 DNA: TGTGCCAGCAGTTATAAGGAGACCCAGTACTTC. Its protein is CASSYKETQYF.

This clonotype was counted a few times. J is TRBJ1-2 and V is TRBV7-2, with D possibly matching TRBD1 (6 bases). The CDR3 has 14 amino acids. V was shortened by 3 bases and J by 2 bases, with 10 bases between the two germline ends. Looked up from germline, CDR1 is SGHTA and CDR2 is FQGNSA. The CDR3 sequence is CASSFFGTNYGYTF. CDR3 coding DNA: TGTGCCAGCAGCTTTTTCGGGACAAACTATGGCTACACCTTC.

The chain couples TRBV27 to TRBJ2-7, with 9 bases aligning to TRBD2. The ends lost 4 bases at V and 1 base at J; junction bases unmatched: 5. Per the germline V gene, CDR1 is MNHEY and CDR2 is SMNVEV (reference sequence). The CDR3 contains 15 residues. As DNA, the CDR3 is TGTGCCAGCAGTTATGGTAGCGGGAGTTCCTACGAGCAGTACGTC. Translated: CASSYGSGSSYEQYV.

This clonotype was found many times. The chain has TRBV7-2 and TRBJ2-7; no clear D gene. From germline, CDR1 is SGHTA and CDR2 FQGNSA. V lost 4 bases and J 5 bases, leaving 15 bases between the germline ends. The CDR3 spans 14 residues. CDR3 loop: CASSSSKGNNEQYF. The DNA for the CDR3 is TGTGCCAGCAGCTCCTCGAAGGGAAACAACGAGCAGTACTTC. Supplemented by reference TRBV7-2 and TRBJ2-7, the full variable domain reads GAGVSQSPSNKVTEKGKDVELRCDPISGHTALYWYRQSLGQGLEFLIYFQGNSAPDKSGLPSDRFSAERTGGSVSTLTIQRTQQEDSAVYLCASSSSKGNNEQYFGPGTRLTVT.

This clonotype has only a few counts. The CDR3 DNA sequence: TGTGCCAGCAGCTTAGCGTATCCTCCTATGTTGAACACTGAAGCTTTCTTT. Amino acids: CASSLAYPPMLNTEAFF. The V call is TRBV7-8, the J call TRBJ1-1; D is uncertain. The CDR3 extends over 17 amino acids. V shed 0 bases and J shed 0 bases, with 14 bases lying between them. The germline V gene has CDR1 SGHVS and CDR2 FQNEAQ.

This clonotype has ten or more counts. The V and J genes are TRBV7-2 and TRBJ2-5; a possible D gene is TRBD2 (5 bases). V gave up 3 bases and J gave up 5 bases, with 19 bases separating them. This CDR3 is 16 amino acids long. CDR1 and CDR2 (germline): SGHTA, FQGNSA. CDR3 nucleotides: TGTGCCAGCAGCTTGACGGCGGGTATGCCCGTTGAGACCCAGTACTTC. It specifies CASSLTAGMPVETQYF.